This T cell receptor beta chain was sequenced during a study of beta chain features in type 1 diabetes. Expressed TCRB transcripts were sequenced because the entire RNA isolate underwent reverse transcription. Data came from immunoSEQ multiplex PCR; TCRdb stores just in-frame clones and leaves some out. The table has around 400,000 clones, roughly an eighth seen once. Many counts were recorded for this clone. The V and J ends lost 4 bases and 6 bases respectively, with 10 bases between them. Germline V gene sequence: CDR1 SGHNT, CDR2 YYREEE (reference sequence). The length of the CDR3 is 13 residues. The source is a man aged 18 to 30 in good health. This chain connects TRBV5-4 to TRBJ2-2; D is uncertain. The sample consisted of naive CD4+ T cells from blood. CDR3: CASSVFAAGELFF. The CDR3 DNA reads as TGTGCCAGCAGCGTCTTCGCGGCCGGGGAGCTGTTTTTT.